This T cell receptor beta chain was captured in a study of CD8 T cells in ankylosing spondylitis. Regarding the study as a whole: In ankylosing spondylitis patients, matched synovial fluid reportedly showed significant enrichment of disease-linked clones. Previous work reported some of these motif variants in the synovial fluid and blood of reactive arthritis. What appeared characteristic of ankylosing spondylitis blood was a TCR beta motif of eight highly homologous variants.

This clonotype was observed a few times. Its antigen is still unknown. In TCRdb, the 5' RACE reads were re-called with MiXCR into one record per CDR3 protein. This table has approximately 300,000 distinct CDR3 sequences, roughly 8% appearing once. The germline gives CDR1 SGHAT, CDR2 FQNNGV. The CDR3 is made up of 16 amino acids. J was trimmed by 5 bases and V by 6 bases; bases with no gene match: 9. J is TRBJ2-2 and V is TRBV11-2; 10 bases are shared with TRBD2. This clonotype was sampled from a male donor with ankylosing spondylitis. Sequencing was performed on blood, either unsorted or a sorted T cell fraction (not recorded which). The CDR3 DNA follows: TGTGCCAGCAGAAGACCGGGACTAGCGACTACCGGGGAGCTGTTTTTT. As protein: CASRRPGLATTGELFF.